Listed here are 22 T cell receptor beta chains from one sample, sequenced in a study of cytomegalovirus exposure and HLA in healthy donors. The PCR made use of 60 Vbeta and 13 Jbeta primers. Assay used: immunoSEQ multiplex PCR; TCRdb lists only in-frame clones, some missing. The sample includes under 200,000 clones, about 71% of them seen just once. Sequencing was done on a sample of PBMCs. These receptors were obtained from a man over 45 in good health and CMV-seronegative.

V usage is TRBV6-5 and J usage is TRBJ2-7; D perhaps matches TRBD1 (6 bases). Trimming stripped 7 bases from V and 5 bases from J, with 12 bases between. Germline CDR1 reads MNHEY; CDR2 reads SVGAGI. The CDR3 loop spans 12 amino acids. The CDR3 spells CASKQGVHEQYF. CDR3 DNA sequence: TGTGCCAGCAAACAGGGTGTACACGAGCAGTACTTC.

The J gene is TRBJ2-3, the V gene TRBV7-3; TRBD1 might be the D (7 bases). Looked up from germline, CDR1 is SGHTA and CDR2 is FQGTGA. V dropped 6 bases and J dropped 1 base, with 17 bases sitting between them. The CDR3 consists of 16 residues. DNA of the CDR3: TGTGCCAGCAGTCTGCAGGGGGGAATGGGCACAGATACGCAGTATTTT. Its translation is CASSLQGGMGTDTQYF. Full variable domain (remainder filled in from reference TRBV7-3 and TRBJ2-3): GAGVSQTPSNKVTEKGKYVELRCDPISGHTALYWYRQSLGQGPEFLIYFQGTGAADDSGLPNDRFFAVRPEGSVSTLKIQRTERGDSAVYLCASSLQGGMGTDTQYFGPGTRLTVL.

This clone was seen a handful of times. The rearrangement links TRBV5-1 to TRBJ2-7, with 7 bases lining up with TRBD2. Germline V gene data show CDR1 as SGHRS and CDR2 as YFSETQ. The V and J ends lost 0 bases and 6 bases, in that order; junction bases with no gene match: 3. The CDR3 extends over 13 amino acids. This CDR3 reads CASSLASGGEQYF. In nucleotides, the CDR3 is TGCGCCAGCAGCTTGGCCTCGGGGGGCGAGCAGTACTTC.

The chain has TRBV6-1 and TRBJ2-7; 10 bases fit TRBD1. The CDR3 loop spans 18 amino acids. V dropped 4 bases and J dropped 2; count of bases not matched to a gene: 14. Germline V lookup: CDR1 MNHNS, CDR2 SASEGT. The CDR3 loop is CASSVPPGQGPTPYEQYF. CDR3 nucleotide sequence: TGTGCCAGCAGTGTTCCCCCGGGACAGGGGCCGACCCCCTACGAGCAGTACTTC.

The count of this clone is one. V and J are TRBV7-3 and TRBJ2-3; the D gene is possibly TRBD2 (6 bases). The CDR3 sequence is 16 residues long. The V end was cut by 2 bases, the J end by 4 bases, with 16 bases between. Germline CDR1 is SGHTA and CDR2 is FQGTGA. The CDR3: CASSLGAGSGADTQYF. The DNA for the CDR3 is TGTGCCAGCAGCTTAGGGGCGGGGTCCGGGGCAGATACGCAGTATTTT.

The chain has TRBV29-1 and TRBJ1-2, with D unresolved. Germline CDR1 SQVTM, CDR2 ANQGSEA. Trimming cost V 4 bases and J 1 base, with 10 bases left between them. This CDR3 is 13 amino acids long. The CDR3 DNA follows: TGCAGCGTTGCCGCGACTAATAACTATGGCTACACCTTC. It codes for CSVAATNNYGYTF.

This clone was counted a few times. The V call is TRBV4-3, the J call TRBJ1-1, with 7 bases lining up with TRBD1. Germline CDR1 reads LGHNA; CDR2 reads YSLEER. This CDR3 is 14 amino acids long. V shed 5 bases, J shed 1 base, and the junction held 4 bases outside the gene matches. This chain's CDR3 is CASSTRQGNTEAFF. CDR3 DNA sequence: TGCGCCAGCAGCACCCGACAGGGGAACACTGAAGCTTTCTTT.

This chain joins TRBV7-3 and TRBJ2-1, with 13 bases fitting TRBD2. Germline CDR1 is SGHTA and CDR2 is FQGTGA. Trimming at V came to 3 bases and at J to 7 bases, leaving 6 bases not matched to a gene. This CDR3 is 16 amino acids long. DNA for the CDR3: TGTGCCAGCAGCTTTACTAGCGGGGGGGCCGGGAATGAGCAGTTCTTC. It yields the protein CASSFTSGGAGNEQFF.

V and J are TRBV7-6 and TRBJ2-3, with 7 bases matching TRBD2. Germline loops: CDR1 SGHVS, CDR2 FNYEAQ. With V trimmed by 1 base and J by 3 bases, 10 bases remained unmatched. The CDR3 sequence is 17 residues long. CDR3 sequence (DNA): TGTGCCAGCAGCTTAGAGGGGATCGGCGGGGGAACAGATACGCAGTATTTT. It specifies CASSLEGIGGGTDTQYF.

V usage is TRBV7-2 and J usage is TRBJ2-7; a weak D match, TRBD1 (6 bases). V lost 5 bases and J 1 base, leaving 18 bases between the germline ends. In germline, CDR1 is SGHTA, CDR2 FQGNSA. The CDR3 has 16 residues. The CDR3 region is CASSPRLTGMSYEQYF. CDR3 nucleotides: TGTGCCAGCAGCCCTCGCCTAACAGGGATGTCCTACGAGCAGTACTTC.

This CDR3 reads CASSLGSRGYEQYF. Here the CDR3 DNA reads TGTGCCAGCAGCTTGGGATCTCGGGGCTACGAGCAGTACTTC. The chain has TRBV5-6 and TRBJ2-7, with D tentatively TRBD2 (5 bases). From germline, CDR1 is SGHDT and CDR2 YYEEEE. The ends were cut back, 0 bases at V and 3 bases at J, with 10 bases in the middle. The CDR3 runs to 14 residues.

The chain uses TRBV7-2 and TRBJ1-2, with D tentatively TRBD1 (5 bases). The CDR3 runs to 13 residues. In germline, CDR1 is SGHTA, CDR2 FQGNSA. V lost 1 base, J lost 8 bases, and 11 bases lay in between. This CDR3 is CASSLEVGVGYTF. The CDR3 nucleotides are TGTGCCAGCAGCTTAGAGGTAGGGGTCGGCTACACCTTC.

This clone showed up just once. The J gene is TRBJ2-7, the V gene TRBV6-5, with 11 bases that match TRBD1. Germline V gene data show CDR1 as MNHEY and CDR2 as SVGAGI. The CDR3 consists of 14 residues. V was clipped by 11 bases and J by 3 bases; unmatched bases: 9. CDR3 sequence reads: CAAHPGTGGYEQYF. The DNA of the CDR3 is TGTGCCGCCCATCCCGGGACAGGGGGCTACGAGCAGTACTTC.

The chain links TRBV6-1 to TRBJ2-4, with 11 bases lining up with TRBD2. The CDR3 loop spans 15 amino acids. Germline V gene sequence: CDR1 MNHNS, CDR2 SASEGT. The ends lost 2 bases at V and 4 bases at J; junction bases unmatched: 1. The CDR3 sequence: CASSELAGGKNIQYF. CDR3 coding DNA: TGTGCCAGCAGTGAACTAGCGGGGGGTAAAAACATTCAGTACTTC.

The count of this clone is one. The chain couples TRBV5-5 to TRBJ1-2; D unresolved. V lost 5 bases to trimming and J lost 4 bases, with 12 bases between them. Germline V gives CDR1 SGHKS, CDR2 YYEKEE (reference sequence). The CDR3 runs to 13 residues. The CDR3 is CASSFTRSYGYTF. The CDR3 DNA reads TGTGCCAGCAGTTTTACTAGGAGCTATGGCTACACCTTC.

The J gene is TRBJ2-1, the V gene TRBV5-1, with TRBD2 matching 12 bases. Germline-derived CDR1 and CDR2 are SGHRS and YFSETQ. The CDR3 consists of 16 residues. The J segment lost 4 bases and the V segment lost 3 bases, leaving 5 bases of the junction unmatched. CDR3 sequence (DNA): TGCGCCAGCAGCTGGAATCTAGCGGGGGGGTACAATGAGCAGTTCTTC. Encoded protein: CASSWNLAGGYNEQFF.

CDR3 amino acids: CASNDGNGYTF. CDR3 nucleotides: TGTGCCAGCAATGACGGGAACGGCTACACCTTC. The rearrangement joins TRBV2 to TRBJ1-2; D is ambiguous. The CDR3 covers 11 residues. Trimming stripped 7 bases from V and 8 bases from J, with 11 bases between. Germline assignment: CDR1 SNHLY and CDR2 FYNNEI.

This clone has only one observation. V and J are TRBV19 and TRBJ1-2; D remains unclear. Germline CDR1 and CDR2: LNHDA and SQIVND (reference sequence). This CDR3 comprises 13 residues. Deletions cut 6 bases from V and 4 bases from J, with 12 bases between. Here the CDR3 reads CASRKWGGYGYTF. CDR3 DNA: TGTGCCAGTAGAAAATGGGGAGGCTATGGCTACACCTTC.

V and J are TRBV5-1 and TRBJ2-3, with D tentatively TRBD1 (5 bases). Germline loops: CDR1 SGHRS, CDR2 YFSETQ. This CDR3 has 13 residues. V lost 1 base and J 4 bases, leaving 7 bases between the germline ends. CDR3 nucleotide sequence: TGCGCCAGCAGCTTGTCAGGGTCAGATACGCAGTATTTT. Protein: CASSLSGSDTQYF. Combining the CDR3 with reference TRBV5-1 and TRBJ2-3 gives the whole variable domain KAGVTQTPRYLIKTRGQQVTLSCSPISGHRSVSWYQQTPGQGLQFLFEYFSETQRNKGNFPGRFSGRQFSNSRSEMNVSTLELGDSALYLCASSLSGSDTQYFGPGTRLTVL.

This chain joins TRBV9 and TRBJ2-2; D possibly corresponds to TRBD2 (7 bases). The CDR3 is made up of 16 amino acids. The germline V gene has CDR1 SGDLS and CDR2 YYNGEE. Trimming cost V 1 base and J 4 bases, with 14 bases left between them. The CDR3 sequence: CASSVTGGDLTGELFF. The CDR3 coding sequence is TGTGCCAGCAGCGTAACGGGGGGCGATCTCACCGGGGAGCTGTTTTTT.

This clone has a handful of counts. The chain links TRBV7-2 to TRBJ1-4, with TRBD1 identical over 8 bases. CDR3 length equals 15 residues. The V gene end was trimmed by 4 bases and the J gene end by 6 bases; junction bases not matched to a gene: 7. Germline loops: CDR1 SGHTA, CDR2 FQGNSA. The CDR3 DNA reads as TGTGCCAGCAGCTCCCGCCACAGGGGGGATGAAAAACTGTTTTTT. It is translated as CASSSRHRGDEKLFF. Drawing the rest from reference TRBV7-2 and TRBJ1-4, the complete variable domain is GAGVSQSPSNKVTEKGKDVELRCDPISGHTALYWYRQSLGQGLEFLIYFQGNSAPDKSGLPSDRFSAERTGGSVSTLTIQRTQQEDSAVYLCASSSRHRGDEKLFFGSGTQLSVL.

The gene calls are TRBV6-1 and TRBJ2-7; TRBD1 agrees at 9 bases. The CDR3 has 14 amino acids. Germline values: CDR1 MNHNS, CDR2 SASEGT. The J segment lost 2 bases and the V segment lost 7 bases, leaving 6 bases of the junction unmatched. This CDR3 is CASTRDRATYEQYF. The CDR3 nucleotides read TGTGCCAGCACCCGGGACAGGGCAACCTACGAGCAGTACTTC.